This T cell receptor (beta chain) is from a study of beta chain features in type 1 diabetes. The study, taken as a whole, reports: VDJ junctions sequenced from type 1 diabetes patients showed fewer insertions and more deletions. Type 1 diabetes patients had moderately but significantly shorter TCRB CDR3s in all four CD4+ subsets.

CDR1 is SGDLS, CDR2 YYNGEE, per germline. The CDR3 runs 14 residues. V was pared by 3 bases and J by 5 bases, with 14 bases between. This clone was counted only a few times. The antigen remains undetermined. The whole isolated RNA underwent reverse transcription, so sequencing captured expressed TCRB transcripts. The method was immunoSEQ multiplex PCR; TCRdb's version includes in-frame clones alone and lacks a portion of them. The sample holds some 190,000 clones; approximately 7.8% are singletons and the top ten take around 0.94%. Sequences were obtained from central memory CD4+ T cells from blood. The origin of this receptor is a middle-aged woman with type 1 diabetes. The chain employs TRBV9 and TRBJ2-5; D perhaps matches TRBD2 (6 bases). The chain's CDR3 is CASSAGGWGETQYF. In DNA form, the CDR3 reads TGTGCCAGCAGCGCTGGGGGGTGGGGGGAGACCCAGTACTTC.